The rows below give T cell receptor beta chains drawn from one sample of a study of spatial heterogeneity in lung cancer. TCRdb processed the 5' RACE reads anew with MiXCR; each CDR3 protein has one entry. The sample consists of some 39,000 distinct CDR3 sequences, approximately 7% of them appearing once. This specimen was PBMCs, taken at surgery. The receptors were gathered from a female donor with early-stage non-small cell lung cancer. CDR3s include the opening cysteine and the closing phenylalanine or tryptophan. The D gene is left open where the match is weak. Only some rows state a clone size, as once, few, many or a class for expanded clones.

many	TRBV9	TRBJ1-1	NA	TGTGCCAGCAGCGTTGGGGCGAGCCCTTATATGAACACTGAAGCTTTCTTT	CASSVGASPYMNTEAFF
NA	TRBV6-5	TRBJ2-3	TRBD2	TGTGCCAGCAGTTATCGTACTAGCGCGACCACAGATACGCAGTATTTT	CASSYRTSATTDTQYF
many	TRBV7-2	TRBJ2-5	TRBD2	TGTGCCAGCAGCCTAGCGGGATCCCAAGAGACCCAGTACTTC	CASSLAGSQETQYF
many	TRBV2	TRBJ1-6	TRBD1	TGTGCCAGCAGTGAAGGGGGACAGCTCAACTCCTATAATTCACCCCTCCACTTT	CASSEGGQLNSYNSPLHF
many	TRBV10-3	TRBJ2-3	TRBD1	TGTGCCATCAGTGGAGAGGGGGCAACAGATACGCAGTATTTT	CAISGEGATDTQYF
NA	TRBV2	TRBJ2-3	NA	TGTGCCAGCAGTGATACGGTCCCAGATACGCAGTATTTT	CASSDTVPDTQYF
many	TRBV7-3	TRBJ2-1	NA	TGTGCCAGCAGCCTAGGCGGCTGGGCGTACAATGAGCAGTTCTTC	CASSLGGWAYNEQFF
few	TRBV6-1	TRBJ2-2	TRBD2	TGTGCCAGCAGTGCCGCTAGCGGTATTCCAGGGGAGCTGTTTTTT	CASSAASGIPGELFF
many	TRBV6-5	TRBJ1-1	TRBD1	TGTGCCAGCAGTCCCACACAGGGGAAGGCTTTCTTT	CASSPTQGKAFF
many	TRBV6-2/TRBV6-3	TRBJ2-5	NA	TGTGCCAGCGGAAGGAGGGAGACCCAGTACTTC	CASGRRETQYF
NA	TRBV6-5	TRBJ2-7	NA	TGTGCCAGCAGTATCTCGGAACAGCAGTACTTC	CASSISEQQYF
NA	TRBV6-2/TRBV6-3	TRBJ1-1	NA	TGTGCCAGCAGTCCTAACATCGGGAAGAACACTGAAGCTTTCTTT	CASSPNIGKNTEAFF
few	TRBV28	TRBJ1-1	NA	TGTGCCAGCAGTTCTAGGGAAGGGACGACCCCGAACACTGAAGCTTTCTTT	CASSSREGTTPNTEAFF
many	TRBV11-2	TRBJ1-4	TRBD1	TGTGCCAGCAGCTCAGAATACAGGGGGCGGAGGGAAAAACTGTTTTTT	CASSSEYRGRREKLFF
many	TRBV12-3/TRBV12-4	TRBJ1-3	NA	TGTGCCAGCAGTTCAACAGTGTCTGGAAACACCATATATTTT	CASSSTVSGNTIYF
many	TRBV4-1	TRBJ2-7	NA	TGCGCCAGCAGCCAAGTACAGGCCCCCTACGAGCAGTACTTC	CASSQVQAPYEQYF
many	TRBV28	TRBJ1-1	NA	TGTGCCAGCAGTTTTCGGGGTTCTGAAGCTTTCTTT	CASSFRGSEAFF
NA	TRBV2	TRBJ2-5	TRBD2	TGTGCCAGCAGTGGACAGCGGGGGGACGAGACCCAGTACTTC	CASSGQRGDETQYF
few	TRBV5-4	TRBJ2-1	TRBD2	TGTGCCAGCAGCTTGGAGCGCGGGGGGAGCTACAATGAGCAGTTCTTC	CASSLERGGSYNEQFF
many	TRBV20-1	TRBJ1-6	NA	TGCAGTACCCATAGGGGGACCGGTTATAATTCACCCCTCCACTTT	CSTHRGTGYNSPLHF
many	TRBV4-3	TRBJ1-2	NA	TGCGCCAGCAGCCAAGAGATCGTCTCCGGCTACACCTTC	CASSQEIVSGYTF
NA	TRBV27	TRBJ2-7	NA	TGTGCCAGCAGTCTACCCAACCGCGAGCAGTACTTC	CASSLPNREQYF
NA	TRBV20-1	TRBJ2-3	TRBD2	TGCAGTCGACTAGCGGGGAACACAGATACGCAGTATTTT	CSRLAGNTDTQYF
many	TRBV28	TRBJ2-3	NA	TGTGCCAGCAGCATCAGGGGAGGCACAGATACGCAGTATTTT	CASSIRGGTDTQYF
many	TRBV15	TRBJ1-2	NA	TGTGCCACCAGCAGAGAGAAGACAGACGCCTTCTATGGCTACACCTTC	CATSREKTDAFYGYTF
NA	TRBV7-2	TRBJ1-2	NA	TGTCCCAGCAGCAGAGGGCCGATTAACTATGGCTACACCTTC	CPSSRGPINYGYTF
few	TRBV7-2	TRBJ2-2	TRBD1	TGTGCCAGCGGAAGGGGGCTGGCCGGGGAGCTGTTTTTT	CASGRGLAGELFF
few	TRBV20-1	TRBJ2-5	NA	TGCAGTGCTAGAGATGGGCACAGGAACCAAGAGACCCAGTACTTC	CSARDGHRNQETQYF
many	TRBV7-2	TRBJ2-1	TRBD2	TGTGCCAGCAGCTTAGGTCCTAGCGGGGGACCCAATGAGCAGTTCTTC	CASSLGPSGGPNEQFF
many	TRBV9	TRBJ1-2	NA	TGTGCCAGCAGCGTAAACGGACAGAGATCATATGGCTACACCTTC	CASSVNGQRSYGYTF
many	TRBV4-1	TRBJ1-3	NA	TGCGCCAGCGGACTGGCCGGGGGTAGAAACACCATATATTTT	CASGLAGGRNTIYF
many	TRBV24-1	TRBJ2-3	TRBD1	TGTGCCACCAGTGATTCCCGACAGGGGGCCACAGATACGCAGTATTTT	CATSDSRQGATDTQYF
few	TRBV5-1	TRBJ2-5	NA	TGCGCCAGCAGCTTGGTGCCCGCTAGCCGAGGGGAGACCCAGTACTTC	CASSLVPASRGETQYF
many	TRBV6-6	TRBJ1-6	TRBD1	TGTGCCAGCAGTAGGGACAGTATGAATTCACCCCTCCACTTT	CASSRDSMNSPLHF
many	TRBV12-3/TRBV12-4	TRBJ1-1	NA	TGTGCCAGCAGTTTAACAAGGTCAGCCACTGAAGCTTTCTTT	CASSLTRSATEAFF
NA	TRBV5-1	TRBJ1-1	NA	TGCGCCAGCAGCCAGGACCCGGGCACTGAAGCTTTCTTT	CASSQDPGTEAFF
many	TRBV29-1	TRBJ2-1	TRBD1	TGCAGCGTCGCTAGGACAGGGAAGGAGCAGTTCTTC	CSVARTGKEQFF
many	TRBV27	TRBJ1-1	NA	TGTGCCAGCAGTTTATTCCGAAACACTGAAGCTTTCTTT	CASSLFRNTEAFF
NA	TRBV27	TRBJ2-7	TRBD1	TGTGCCAGCAGTTTATGGACAGGGCCGGGGTACGAGCAGTACTTC	CASSLWTGPGYEQYF
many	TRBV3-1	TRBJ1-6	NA	TGTGCCAGCAGCCTAAACTCACAGCCTAATTCACCCCTCCACTTT	CASSLNSQPNSPLHF
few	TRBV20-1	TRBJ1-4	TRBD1	TGCAGTATAAACCGCAGGGGGAATGAAAAACTGTTTTTT	CSINRRGNEKLFF
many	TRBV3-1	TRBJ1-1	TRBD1	TGTGCCAGCAGCCAAGGGTGGACAGGGGGCCGTATGAACACTGAAGCTTTCTTT	CASSQGWTGGRMNTEAFF
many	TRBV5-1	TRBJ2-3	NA	TGCGCCAGCAGGTGGATGGGAGCTACTGGGGGAGATACGCAGTATTTT	CASRWMGATGGDTQYF
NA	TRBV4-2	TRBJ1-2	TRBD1	TGTGCCAGCAGCCAAGAGGGGCAGGGGGTTTATGGCTACACCTTC	CASSQEGQGVYGYTF
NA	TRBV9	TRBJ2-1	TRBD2	TGTGCCAGCAGCTCGAGCGGGGGGCCGACCAATGAGCAGTTCTTC	CASSSSGGPTNEQFF
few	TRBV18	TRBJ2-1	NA	TGTGCCAGCTCACCGACGGGGCCCGGGCCGCATGAGCAGTTCTTC	CASSPTGPGPHEQFF
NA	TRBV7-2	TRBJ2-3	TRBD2	TGTGCCAGCAGTTTTACTAGCGGGGTTACGACTAGCACAGATACGCAGTATTTT	CASSFTSGVTTSTDTQYF
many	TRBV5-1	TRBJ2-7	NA	TGCGCCAGCAGCTTGGGACACAGCTCCTACGAGCAGTACTTC	CASSLGHSSYEQYF
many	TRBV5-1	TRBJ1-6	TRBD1	TGCGCCAGCAGCCCGGGACAGGGTGCATCACCCCTCCACTTT	CASSPGQGASPLHF
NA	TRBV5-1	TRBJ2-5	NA	TGCGCCAGCAGCCCCCAAACAACAGGGACGGGTCAAGAGACCCAGTACTTC	CASSPQTTGTGQETQYF
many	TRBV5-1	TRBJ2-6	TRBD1	TGCGCCAGCAGCAGAGGGACAGGCAAACTCAACGTCCTGACTTTC	CASSRGTGKLNVLTF
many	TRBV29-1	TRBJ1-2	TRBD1	TGCAGCGCAGGACAGGGAGTTCCCACGGGCTACACCTTC	CSAGQGVPTGYTF
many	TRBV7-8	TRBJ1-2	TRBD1	TGTGCCAGCAGCCCAACCGGGACAGGCTATGGCTACACCTTC	CASSPTGTGYGYTF
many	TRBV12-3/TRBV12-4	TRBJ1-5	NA	TGTGCCAGCAGTTTAGGGCAGAATAGCAATCAGCCCCAGCATTTT	CASSLGQNSNQPQHF